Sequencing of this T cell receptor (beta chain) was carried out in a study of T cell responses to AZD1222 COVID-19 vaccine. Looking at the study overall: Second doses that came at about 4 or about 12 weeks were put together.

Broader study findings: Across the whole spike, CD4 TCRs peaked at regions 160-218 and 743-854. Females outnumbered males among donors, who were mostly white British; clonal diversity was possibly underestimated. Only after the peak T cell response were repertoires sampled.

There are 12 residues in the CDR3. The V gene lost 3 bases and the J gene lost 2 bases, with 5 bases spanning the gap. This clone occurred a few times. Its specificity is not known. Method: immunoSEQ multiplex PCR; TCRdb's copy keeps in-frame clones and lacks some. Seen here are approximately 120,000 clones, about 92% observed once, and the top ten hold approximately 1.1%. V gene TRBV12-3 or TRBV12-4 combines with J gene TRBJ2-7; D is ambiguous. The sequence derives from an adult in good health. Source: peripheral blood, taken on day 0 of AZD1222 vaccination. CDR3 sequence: CASSFSPYEQYF. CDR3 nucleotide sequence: TGTGCCAGCAGTTTTTCCCCCTACGAGCAGTACTTC.